In this sample, the clone carrying this T cell receptor (beta chain) turned up a few times. Its specificity is not known. Regarding donors, all were healthy bone marrow donors. The PCR employed 60 Vbeta primers together with 13 Jbeta primers. This table comes from immunoSEQ multiplex PCR, and its TCRdb copy is limited to in-frame clones, with some not included. The sample carries about 190,000 clones, approximately 80% recorded once. This specimen comes from a study of cytomegalovirus exposure and HLA in healthy donors. Study background: Early released data comprised tens of millions of unique TCRs from HLA-typed donors.

Notes on the study in general: The likely explanation for a cluster of highly shared sequence variants was sequencing artifact. Roughly even sequencing depth across donors was the assumption behind the presence/absence analyses.

CDR3 length: 13 amino acids. The V gene's germline CDR1 is SQVTM and CDR2 ANQGSEA. V dropped 6 bases and J dropped 3 bases, with 14 bases sitting between them. The TCR was taken from a woman aged 25 to 45 in good health and CMV-seropositive. The chain couples TRBV29-1 to TRBJ2-5, with D possibly TRBD2 on 7 matching bases. Sequencing was performed on PBMCs. The CDR3 nucleotides read TGCAGCGTCGATCAGGGGAGGGAAGAGACCCAGTACTTC. Translated, it gives CSVDQGREETQYF.